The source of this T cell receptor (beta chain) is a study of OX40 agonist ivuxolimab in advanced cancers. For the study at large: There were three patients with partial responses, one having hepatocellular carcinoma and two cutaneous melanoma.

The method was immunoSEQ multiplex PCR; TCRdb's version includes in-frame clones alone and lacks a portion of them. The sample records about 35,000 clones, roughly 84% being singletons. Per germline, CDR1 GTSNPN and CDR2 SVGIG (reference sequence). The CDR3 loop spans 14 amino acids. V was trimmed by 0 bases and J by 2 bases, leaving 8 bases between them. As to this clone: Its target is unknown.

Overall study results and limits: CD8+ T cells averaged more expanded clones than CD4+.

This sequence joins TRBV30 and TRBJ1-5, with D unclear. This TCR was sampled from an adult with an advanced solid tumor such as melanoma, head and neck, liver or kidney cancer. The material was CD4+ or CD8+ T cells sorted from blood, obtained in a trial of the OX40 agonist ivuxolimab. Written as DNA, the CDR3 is TGTGCCTGGAGTGTACGGGGAGGCAATCAGCCCCAGCATTTT. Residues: CAWSVRGGNQPQHF.